Following are 23 T cell receptor beta chains from one sample sequenced in a study of CD8 T cells in Susac syndrome (dated by TCRdb to about 2019). Libraries were constructed by the immunoSEQ multiplex PCR assay. RNA was extracted with the RNeasy kit and about 0.5 to 1 ug was reverse transcribed using random hexamers. Using fastp at Q25 and MiXCR, TCRdb reprocessed the public reads and kept productive beta chains. Each CDR3 protein appears once, grouped with its most common genes and DNA. This sample comprises around 200,000 distinct CDR3 sequences, roughly 94% of them detected only once. About 0.1% of the sample is taken by the ten largest. The material sequenced was CD4+ T cells from PBMCs. The receptors were gathered from a human donor in good health.

This chain links TRBV28 with TRBJ1-2; TRBD1 agrees at 8 bases. The CDR3 runs 14 residues. The germline CDR1 and CDR2 sequences are MDHEN and SYDVKM. V was clipped by 5 bases and J by 4 bases; unmatched bases: 6. In nucleotides, the CDR3 is TGTGCCAGCAGTACAGGGGGTCCCCTCTATGGCTACACCTTC. Amino acid sequence: CASSTGGPLYGYTF.

The rearrangement links TRBV20-1 to TRBJ2-1; D gene uncertain. The CDR3 spans 14 residues. Looked up from germline, CDR1 is DFQATT and CDR2 is SNEGSKA (reference sequence). The V end was cut by 6 bases, the J end by 1 base, with 13 bases between. CDR3 coding DNA: TGCAGTGCAAAGGACCGCGGTTCCTACAATGAGCAGTTCTTC. Amino acids: CSAKDRGSYNEQFF.

This chain links TRBV3-1 with TRBJ1-5, with a weak D call TRBD1 (5 bases). This CDR3 region has 14 residues. V lost 0 bases to trimming and J lost 5 bases, with 8 bases between them. CDR1 LGHDT and CDR2 YNNKEL come from the germline V gene (reference sequence). The CDR3 DNA follows: TGTGCCAGCAGCCAAGAAGGGGTTGATCAGCCCCAGCATTTT. Translated, it gives CASSQEGVDQPQHF. Full variable domain (rest looked up from reference TRBV3-1 and TRBJ1-5): DTAVSQTPKYLVTQMGNDKSIKCEQNLGHDTMYWYKQDSKKFLKIMFSYNNKELIINETVPNRFSPKSPDKAHLNLHINSLELGDSAVYFCASSQEGVDQPQHFGDGTRLSIL.

The chain uses TRBV29-1 and TRBJ2-7, with D perhaps TRBD1 or TRBD2 (5 bases each). The germline V and J ends were trimmed by 5 bases and 4 bases, with 21 bases remaining between them. Per germline, CDR1 SQVTM and CDR2 ANQGSEA. The CDR3 runs 15 residues. CDR3 protein: CSVLKLVGRSYEQYV. Written as DNA, the CDR3 is TGCAGCGTTCTGAAGCTTGTGGGACGGTCATACGAGCAGTACGTC.

The chain links TRBV3-1 to TRBJ2-7; maybe TRBD1 (6 bases). The CDR3 has 14 residues. Per germline, CDR1 LGHDT and CDR2 YNNKEL (reference sequence). The germline V and J ends were trimmed by 2 bases and 0 bases, with 8 bases remaining between them. CDR3 in amino acids: CASSQRDNSYEQYV. CDR3 nucleotide sequence: TGTGCCAGCAGCCAACGGGACAACTCCTACGAGCAGTACGTC.

The V and J genes are TRBV20-1 and TRBJ1-6, with TRBD1 matching 7 bases. Trimming cost V 0 bases and J 7 bases; bases outside gene matches: 9. The CDR3 has 16 amino acids. The V gene's germline CDR1 is DFQATT and CDR2 SNEGSKA (reference sequence). The CDR3: CSARELRGQLNSPLHF. The CDR3 region has the DNA TGCAGTGCTAGAGAGCTAAGGGGACAGTTAAATTCACCCCTCCACTTT.

The chain combines TRBV9 with TRBJ2-7, with 7 bases fitting TRBD1. CDR1 is SGDLS and CDR2 is YYNGEE in the germline V gene. The CDR3 is 14 residues long. J lost 2 bases, V lost 0 bases, and 2 bases had no gene match. The CDR3 region has the DNA TGTGCCAGCAGCGTAGGCACAGGGGCCTACGAGCAGTACTTC. Protein: CASSVGTGAYEQYF.

This chain links TRBV29-1 with TRBJ2-1; 7 nucleotides align to TRBD2. V shed 7 bases, J shed 4 bases, and the junction held 13 bases outside the gene matches. Germline lookup yields CDR1 SQVTM and CDR2 ANQGSEA. The CDR3 loop spans 15 amino acids. The CDR3 loop is CSATSVAGGYNEQFF. CDR3 nucleotide sequence: TGCAGCGCTACGTCGGTAGCGGGCGGTTACAATGAGCAGTTCTTC.

J is TRBJ2-5 and V is TRBV12-3 or TRBV12-4, with D hard to call. Between the trimmed V and J ends, which lost 6 bases and 13 bases, there was a span of 18 bases. The CDR3 has 12 residues. CDR3 loop: CASSWTDPPGYF. CDR3 bases: TGTGCCAGCAGCTGGACGGACCCCCCCGGGTACTTC.

This chain uses TRBV3-1 with TRBJ1-6; D call uncertain. This CDR3 is 14 amino acids long. CDR1 and CDR2 (germline): LGHDT, YNNKEL (reference sequence). V was clipped by 4 bases and J by 7 bases, with 11 bases between them. This CDR3 reads CASSPNMENSPLHF. The CDR3 nucleotides are TGTGCCAGCAGCCCTAACATGGAGAATTCACCCCTCCACTTT.

V usage is TRBV18 and J usage is TRBJ2-3, with D perhaps being TRBD1 or TRBD2 (5 bases each). V was pared by 3 bases and J by 2 bases, with 12 bases between. Germline loops: CDR1 KGHSH, CDR2 LQKENI. This CDR3 region has 15 residues. The CDR3 sequence is CASSPLGDITDTQYF. The CDR3 DNA follows: TGTGCCAGCTCACCGTTGGGGGATATCACAGATACGCAGTATTTT.

The chain has TRBV18 and TRBJ2-3, with 11 bases aligning to TRBD2. The CDR3 consists of 16 residues. Germline V gene data show CDR1 as KGHSH and CDR2 as LQKENI. The junction had 4 bases not matched to a gene; V was cut back by 3 bases and J by 2 bases. In DNA form, the CDR3 reads TGTGCCAGCTCACCTCCTAGCGGGAGGACCACAGATACGCAGTATTTT. Its translation: CASSPPSGRTTDTQYF.

J is TRBJ1-1 and V is TRBV29-1; no definite D call. Germline V gene data show CDR1 as SQVTM and CDR2 as ANQGSEA. This CDR3 has 13 residues. CDR3 region: CSAEGQMNTEAFF. CDR3 DNA sequence: TGCAGTGCTGAAGGGCAGATGAACACTGAAGCTTTCTTT.

CDR3 sequence: CSAGSGNEQFF. Written as DNA, the CDR3 is TGCAGCGCGGGGAGCGGCAATGAGCAGTTCTTC. This chain uses TRBV29-1 with TRBJ2-1, with D tentatively TRBD2 (5 bases). Trimming shortened V by 7 bases and J by 6 bases, and 10 bases separated the two germline ends. The CDR3 is made up of 11 amino acids. Germline lookup yields CDR1 SQVTM and CDR2 ANQGSEA.

This rearrangement joins TRBV20-1 to TRBJ2-5; D is ambiguous. Germline CDR1 and CDR2: DFQATT and SNEGSKA (reference sequence). With 6 bases removed from V and 2 bases from J, the gap between germline ends came to 16 bases. The CDR3 extends over 14 amino acids. In nucleotides, the CDR3 is TGCAGTGCCAAAAAGTGGGTGCCACAAGAGACCCAGTACTTC. Protein sequence: CSAKKWVPQETQYF.

CDR3 nucleotides: TGTGCCACCAGCAGAGGCCGGGCAGGGGTTAAGGAGACCCAGTACTTC. Its translation is CATSRGRAGVKETQYF. V and J are TRBV15 and TRBJ2-5, with D possibly TRBD1 on 6 matching bases. Germline V gives CDR1 LNHNV, CDR2 YYDKDF (reference sequence). This CDR3 has 16 amino acids. Trimming took 1 base from V and 5 from J, leaving 17 bases between them.

This chain uses TRBV20-1 with TRBJ2-7, with D perhaps TRBD2 (6 bases). Germline V gives CDR1 DFQATT, CDR2 SNEGSKA (reference sequence). V gave up 4 bases and J gave up 2 bases, with 18 bases separating them. This CDR3 comprises 15 residues. CDR3 nucleotides: TGCAGTGCTACTCCATTGGTGGGGGAGGCCTACGAGCAGTACTTC. This translates into CSATPLVGEAYEQYF.

The gene calls are TRBV5-1 and TRBJ2-5, with D perhaps TRBD1 or TRBD2 (5 bases each). Germline V gene lookup returns CDR1 SGHRS and CDR2 YFSETQ. The V end was cut by 0 bases, the J end by 5 bases, with 11 bases between. The CDR3 has 14 residues. CDR3 sequence: CASSLDPGTETQYF. CDR3 nucleotides: TGCGCCAGCAGCTTGGATCCGGGGACGGAGACCCAGTACTTC.

The V gene is TRBV9, the J gene TRBJ1-5; TRBD1 might be the D (6 bases). The CDR3 contains 13 residues. V lost 4 bases and J lost 6, with 11 bases in between. CDR1 and CDR2 from the germline V gene are SGDLS and YYNGEE. CDR3 in amino acids: CASSPRGTQPQHF. For the CDR3, the DNA is TGTGCCAGCAGCCCGAGGGGGACTCAGCCCCAGCATTTT. The full variable domain, in which reference TRBV9 and TRBJ1-5 provide the parts outside the CDR3, is DSGVTQTPKHLITATGQRVTLRCSPRSGDLSVYWYQQSLDQGLQFLIQYYNGEERAKGNILERFSAQQFPDLHSELNLSSLELGDSALYFCASSPRGTQPQHFGDGTRLSIL.

This clonotype appeared a few times. The J gene is TRBJ1-2, the V gene TRBV19, with D hard to call. Trimming shortened V by 4 bases and J by 2 bases, and 8 bases separated the two germline ends. Germline V gives CDR1 LNHDA, CDR2 SQIVND (reference sequence). The CDR3 spans 13 residues. CDR3 sequence (DNA): TGTGCCAGTAGTACGGGATCAAACTATGGCTACACCTTC. Its translation: CASSTGSNYGYTF.

This clonotype appeared a single time. The rearrangement links TRBV9 to TRBJ2-5; a weak D match, TRBD1 (6 bases). Per germline, CDR1 SGDLS and CDR2 YYNGEE. CDR3 length: 14 amino acids. The V end was cut by 3 bases, the J end by 4 bases, with 13 bases between. Here the CDR3 reads CASSETDRPETQYF. The CDR3 DNA reads as TGTGCCAGCAGCGAGACCGACAGGCCAGAGACCCAGTACTTC. Variable domain in full (rest from reference TRBV9 and TRBJ2-5): DSGVTQTPKHLITATGQRVTLRCSPRSGDLSVYWYQQSLDQGLQFLIQYYNGEERAKGNILERFSAQQFPDLHSELNLSSLELGDSALYFCASSETDRPETQYFGPGTRLLVL.

The chain employs TRBV14 and TRBJ1-5, with D unclear. Trimming removed 2 bases at V and 4 bases at J, with 6 bases between. Germline V gives CDR1 SGHDN, CDR2 FVKESK. The CDR3 is 13 amino acids. The CDR3 bases are TGTGCCAGCAGCCAACAGTCTAATCAGCCCCAGCATTTT. Translating it yields CASSQQSNQPQHF.

This chain uses TRBV20-1 with TRBJ1-2, with 8 bases that match TRBD1. The CDR3 spans 14 residues. V lost 7 bases and J lost 10; bases outside the gene matches: 17. CDR1 and CDR2 (germline): DFQATT, SNEGSKA (reference sequence). The CDR3 spells CSVTPIGQGGHYTF. CDR3 nucleotides: TGCAGTGTCACCCCCATAGGACAGGGAGGACACTACACCTTC.